The rows below give T cell receptor beta chains drawn from one sample of a study of cytomegalovirus exposure and HLA in healthy donors. Here immunoSEQ multiplex PCR was the method, and the copy in TCRdb shows in-frame clones only, minus some. The sample shows a few hundred thousand clones, approximately 84% of them seen only once. Source material: PBMCs. The receptors derive from a woman aged 40 to 49 in good health and CMV-seropositive. The CDR3 runs from the conserved cysteine through the conserved F or W. The D gene is left open where the match is weak. Some rows mark clone size as missing; the rest say once, few, many or name a class of expanded clone.

j_call	d_call	v_call	clone_size	cdr3_aa	cdr3_nt
TRBJ1-3	TRBD1	TRBV6-5	once	CASSYTQGVAGNTIYF	TGTGCCAGCAGTTACACCCAGGGGGTCGCTGGAAACACCATATATTTT
TRBJ2-7	TRBD2	TRBV28	NA	CASRGGGGGRSSYEQYF	TGTGCCAGCAGGGGCGGCGGGGGGGGCCGCAGCTCCTACGAGCAGTACTTC
TRBJ2-7	NA	TRBV21-1	few	CASSKLASGPLSSYEQYF	TGTGCCAGCAGCAAACTGGCTAGCGGGCCTTTAAGCTCCTACGAGCAGTACTTC
TRBJ2-2	TRBD2	TRBV27	NA	CASSPGLAGRVNTGELFF	TGTGCCAGCAGCCCGGGACTAGCGGGTCGGGTGAACACCGGGGAGCTGTTTTTT
TRBJ2-1	NA	TRBV9	NA	CASSVGGSGLYNEQFF	TGTGCCAGCAGCGTAGGCGGTAGCGGACTATACAATGAGCAGTTCTTC
TRBJ1-5	NA	TRBV10-2	NA	CASSEGDYSNQPQHF	TGCGCCAGCAGTGAGGGGGACTATAGCAATCAGCCCCAGCATTTT
TRBJ2-7	TRBD2	TRBV5-1	once	CASSLSSGYEQYF	TGCGCCAGCAGCCTTTCTAGCGGGTACGAGCAGTACTTC
TRBJ2-7	TRBD2	TRBV7-2	NA	CASSLGLVGLAGEQYF	TGTGCCAGCAGCTTAGGTCTCGTGGGACTAGCGGGCGAGCAGTACTTC
TRBJ2-7	NA	TRBV6-5	NA	CASSYSRQPSYEQYF	TGTGCCAGCAGTTACTCGAGGCAGCCCTCCTACGAGCAGTACTTC
TRBJ2-5	TRBD1	TRBV5-1	NA	CASLMGTGGPETQYF	TGCGCCAGCTTGATGGGGACAGGGGGACCAGAGACCCAGTACTTC
TRBJ2-2	TRBD2	TRBV7-3	NA	CASSLQSGNGGELFF	TGTGCCAGCAGCTTACAAAGCGGGAATGGCGGGGAGCTGTTTTTT
TRBJ2-7	TRBD1	TRBV6-6	once	CASSYSRDRGLEQYF	TGTGCCAGCAGTTACTCGAGGGACAGGGGGCTCGAGCAGTACTTC
TRBJ2-1	NA	TRBV10-1	NA	CASRTKQFF	TGCGCCAGCAGGACTAAGCAGTTCTTC
TRBJ2-7	TRBD2	TRBV18	NA	CASSNGLAGDSYEQYF	TGTGCCAGCTCTAACGGACTAGCGGGAGACTCCTACGAGCAGTACTTC
TRBJ2-1	TRBD1	TRBV19	once	CASSIRRTGDYNEQFF	TGTGCCAGTAGTATTAGGAGGACAGGGGACTACAATGAGCAGTTCTTC
TRBJ1-4	NA	TRBV5-1	NA	CASSNSGGPEKLFF	TGCGCCAGCAGCAATTCGGGGGGCCCCGAAAAACTGTTTTTT
TRBJ2-7	TRBD2	TRBV7-6	few	CASSPQAAGAYEQYF	TGTGCCAGCAGCCCCCAGGCGGCGGGGGCCTACGAGCAGTACTTC
TRBJ2-2	NA	TRBV11-3	NA	CASSTGMAATGELFF	TGTGCCAGCAGCACGGGTATGGCCGCCACCGGGGAGCTGTTTTTT
TRBJ2-6	TRBD1	TRBV19	NA	CASTWDRLPSGANVLTF	TGTGCCAGTACCTGGGACAGACTGCCCTCTGGGGCCAACGTCCTGACTTTC
TRBJ2-5	NA	TRBV15	NA	CATSKGPETQYF	TGTGCCACCAGCAAGGGGCCTGAGACCCAGTACTTC
TRBJ2-7	TRBD1	TRBV27	NA	CASSLLGQGPYEQYF	TGTGCCAGCAGTTTATTGGGACAGGGACCCTACGAGCAGTACTTC
TRBJ2-7	TRBD2	TRBV19	NA	CASSPGLADFYEQYF	TGTGCCAGTAGTCCCGGACTAGCGGACTTCTACGAGCAGTACTTC
TRBJ2-3	TRBD2	TRBV7-9	once	CASSLGRLSGSGATDTQYF	TGTGCCAGCAGCTTAGGGAGACTTAGCGGGAGTGGGGCCACAGATACGCAGTATTTT
TRBJ2-5	TRBD1	TRBV7-2	NA	CASSPGQIKETQYF	TGTGCCAGCAGCCCGGGACAGATAAAAGAGACCCAGTACTTC